This T cell receptor (beta chain) comes out of a study of blood T cell repertoires in COVID-19. Some clones are missing from TCRdb's copy, which holds only in-frame ones; the method was immunoSEQ multiplex PCR. Among approximately 230,000 clones listed, 65% to 90% were seen once. Germline CDR1 and CDR2: SGHTA and FQGNSA. The CDR3 contains 14 residues. The germline V and J ends were trimmed by 3 bases and 5 bases, with 14 bases remaining between them. Material: peripheral blood. This TCR came from a woman at least 80 years old with active or convalescent COVID-19. The chain links TRBV7-2 to TRBJ2-7; tentative D call: TRBD2 (5 bases). CDR3 sequence (DNA): TGTGCCAGCAGCTTCTCCCTAGTGACTAACGAGCAGTACTTC. This gives the protein CASSFSLVTNEQYF.